These 7 T cell receptor beta chains were all obtained from the same sample, sequenced in a study of beta chain features in type 1 diabetes (dated by TCRdb to between 2017 and 2018). The library was made by the immunoSEQ multiplex PCR assay. All of the isolated RNA was reverse transcribed with the High Capacity cDNA Reverse Transcription Kit, so expressed TCRB transcripts were sequenced. TCRdb provides this immuneACCESS table in a form limited to in-frame rearrangements. Some clones are lacking; in checked studies, under half of them reflect an unresolved V gene, and why the rest are absent is not known. The sample records some 330,000 clones, roughly 9.6% of which are singletons. Roughly 0.014% of the sample comes from the top ten. The sequenced material came from naive CD4+ T cells from blood. What the cell subset or site label conveys for this sample: true naive CD4+ T cells. The receptors stem from a woman aged 25 to 39 in good health.

This clone was recorded a few times. V and J are TRBV5-1 and TRBJ1-1; 7 bases fit TRBD1. This CDR3 contains 16 residues. Looked up from germline, CDR1 is SGHRS and CDR2 is YFSETQ. The J segment lost 5 bases and the V segment lost 0 bases, leaving 10 bases of the junction unmatched. Written as DNA, the CDR3 is TGCGCCAGCAGCTTGGTCGGGTGGGGGACAGATACTGAAGCTTTCTTT. The encoded protein is CASSLVGWGTDTEAFF.

The J gene is TRBJ2-3, the V gene TRBV5-1, with D perhaps matching TRBD2 (7 bases). Trimming pared 4 bases from V and 4 bases from J, leaving 16 bases between. The CDR3 contains 15 residues. Germline CDR1 reads SGHRS; CDR2 reads YFSETQ. The CDR3 DNA reads as TGCGCCAGCAGCATAAGAACGGGGGGCGCAGATACGCAGTATTTT. Amino acid sequence: CASSIRTGGADTQYF.

CDR3 in amino acids: CASSRLTDTQYF. CDR3 DNA sequence: TGTGCCAGCAGTCGTCTCACAGATACGCAGTATTTT. The J gene is TRBJ2-3, the V gene TRBV2; D is ambiguous. The germline V gene has CDR1 SNHLY and CDR2 FYNNEI. This CDR3 comprises 12 residues. Trimming removed 5 bases from V and 2 bases from J, with 5 bases in between.

This clone showed up just a few times. The genes are TRBV7-2 and TRBJ2-3; maybe TRBD2 (6 bases). The CDR3 loop spans 12 amino acids. Trimming shortened V by 2 bases and J by 9 bases, and 9 bases separated the two germline ends. Germline V gene data show CDR1 as SGHTA and CDR2 as FQGNSA. CDR3 sequence (DNA): TGTGCCAGCAGCTTAAATGGGAGGACGCAGTATTTT. Its protein is CASSLNGRTQYF.

There are a few counts of this clone. The chain has TRBV19 and TRBJ2-1, with D possibly being TRBD2 (6 bases). Germline CDR1 is LNHDA and CDR2 is SQIVND (reference sequence). CDR3 size: 15 residues. The V end was cut by 1 base, the J end by 14 bases, with 21 bases between. The chain's CDR3 is CASSIVEGGQRGEFF. The CDR3 DNA reads as TGTGCCAGTAGTATAGTCGAGGGAGGCCAACGGGGAGAGTTCTTC.

The V and J genes are TRBV28 and TRBJ2-1, with a tentative D call TRBD2 (5 bases). The germline V and J ends were trimmed by 6 bases and 9 bases, with 12 bases remaining between them. This CDR3 comprises 12 residues. Looked up from germline, CDR1 is MDHEN and CDR2 is SYDVKM. In nucleotides, the CDR3 is TGTGCCAGCAGCAAAGCGGTATTTGAGCAGTTCTTC. Its protein is CASSKAVFEQFF.

The V and J genes are TRBV15 and TRBJ2-6, with 10 bases identical to TRBD2. CDR3 length equals 18 residues. The V gene's germline CDR1 is LNHNV and CDR2 YYDKDF (reference sequence). Unmatched junction bases numbered 6, after V lost 3 bases and J lost 1 base. CDR3 region: CATSRKREGISGANVLTF. The CDR3, as DNA: TGTGCCACCAGCAGGAAGCGGGAGGGGATTTCTGGGGCCAACGTCCTGACTTTC.